These T cell receptor beta chains were read from a single sample in a study of T cells after yellow fever vaccination. One entry per CDR3 protein, called by TCRdb with MiXCR from the 5' RACE reads. The repertoire holds a few hundred thousand distinct CDR3 sequences, with roughly a sixth as singletons. The starting material was PBMCs, obtained 4 to 5 days after the first yellow fever vaccination. Receptors originate from a young man who received the YFV17D yellow fever vaccine. Each CDR3 is given with its conserved first and last residue. The D gene is left open where the match is weak. Clone size is given for some rows only: seen once, a few or many times, or a class if the clone is expanded.

v_call: TRBV12-5
d_call: TRBD1
clone_size: -
cdr3_length: 16
j_call: TRBJ1-1
cdr3_aa: CASASAPLRGYTEAFF
cdr3_nt: TGTGCTAGTGCCTCAGCCCCCCTCAGGGGGTACACTGAAGCTTTCTTT

v_call: TRBV7-9
d_call: TRBD2
clone_size: -
cdr3_length: 15
j_call: TRBJ2-3
cdr3_aa: CASSLAAGGPDTQYF
cdr3_nt: TGTGCCAGCAGCTTAGCCGCGGGGGGGCCGGATACGCAGTATTTT

v_call: TRBV2
d_call: -
clone_size: few
cdr3_length: 16
j_call: TRBJ1-1
cdr3_aa: CASSEEVQGSYTEAFF
cdr3_nt: TGTGCCAGCAGTGAAGAAGTTCAGGGGTCGTACACTGAAGCTTTCTTT

v_call: TRBV12-3/TRBV12-4
d_call: -
clone_size: few
cdr3_length: 12
j_call: TRBJ2-7
cdr3_aa: CASTNRGVEQYF
cdr3_nt: TGTGCCAGCACCAATAGAGGGGTTGAGCAGTACTTC

v_call: TRBV7-2
d_call: -
clone_size: many
cdr3_length: 13
j_call: TRBJ2-5
cdr3_aa: CASSLQPQETQYF
cdr3_nt: TGTGCCAGCAGCTTACAGCCTCAAGAGACCCAGTACTTC

v_call: TRBV5-1
d_call: -
clone_size: few
cdr3_length: 14
j_call: TRBJ1-1
cdr3_aa: CATTSGYGNTEAFF
cdr3_nt: TGCGCCACCACGTCAGGGTATGGGAACACTGAAGCTTTCTTT

v_call: TRBV30
d_call: -
clone_size: -
cdr3_length: 13
j_call: TRBJ1-1
cdr3_aa: CAWSTQGDTEAFF
cdr3_nt: TGTGCCTGGAGTACCCAGGGAGACACTGAAGCTTTCTTT

v_call: TRBV4-2
d_call: -
clone_size: -
cdr3_length: 15
j_call: TRBJ1-5
cdr3_aa: CASSQDGGTVQPKHF
cdr3_nt: TGTGCCAGCAGCCAAGATGGGGGTACGGTTCAGCCCAAGCATTTT

v_call: TRBV4-1
d_call: -
clone_size: -
cdr3_length: 16
j_call: TRBJ2-7
cdr3_aa: CASSQEYPGRSYEQYF
cdr3_nt: TGCGCCAGCAGCCAAGAGTATCCAGGGCGCTCCTACGAGCAGTACTTC

v_call: TRBV5-1
d_call: TRBD1
clone_size: -
cdr3_length: 18
j_call: TRBJ1-2
cdr3_aa: CASSLGAGGLAANYGYTF
cdr3_nt: TGCGCCAGCAGCTTGGGTGCAGGGGGCCTTGCAGCTAACTATGGCTACACCTTC

v_call: TRBV7-8
d_call: TRBD2
clone_size: few
cdr3_length: 17
j_call: TRBJ2-1
cdr3_aa: CASMRPGGTSTNNEQFF
cdr3_nt: TGTGCCAGCATGCGACCGGGGGGGACTAGTACCAACAATGAGCAGTTCTTC

v_call: TRBV7-2
d_call: -
clone_size: -
cdr3_length: 12
j_call: TRBJ1-5
cdr3_aa: CASSLDGKPQHF
cdr3_nt: TGTGCCAGCAGCTTAGACGGTAAGCCCCAGCATTTT

v_call: TRBV30
d_call: -
clone_size: -
cdr3_length: 13
j_call: TRBJ1-2
cdr3_aa: CAWNVPGSYGYTF
cdr3_nt: TGTGCCTGGAATGTTCCCGGGAGCTATGGCTACACCTTC

v_call: TRBV15
d_call: -
clone_size: -
cdr3_length: 15
j_call: TRBJ2-2
cdr3_aa: CATSRVGGLAGELFF
cdr3_nt: TGTGCCACCAGCAGAGTGGGGGGATTAGCCGGGGAGCTGTTTTTT

v_call: TRBV12-3/TRBV12-4
d_call: -
clone_size: -
cdr3_length: 14
j_call: TRBJ1-1
cdr3_aa: CASRSTDMNTEAFF
cdr3_nt: TGTGCCAGCAGATCGACAGATATGAACACTGAAGCTTTCTTT

v_call: TRBV12-3/TRBV12-4
d_call: -
clone_size: -
cdr3_length: 13
j_call: TRBJ1-4
cdr3_aa: CASSDSFNEKLFF
cdr3_nt: TGTGCCAGCAGTGACAGCTTTAATGAAAAACTGTTTTTT

v_call: TRBV20-1
d_call: -
clone_size: few
cdr3_length: 12
j_call: TRBJ2-2
cdr3_aa: CSAPQRTGELFF
cdr3_nt: TGCAGTGCCCCCCAGCGTACCGGGGAGCTGTTTTTT

v_call: TRBV5-1
d_call: -
clone_size: once
cdr3_length: 15
j_call: TRBJ1-5
cdr3_aa: CASSLGQGRLQPQHF
cdr3_nt: TGCGCCAGCAGCTTGGGGCAGGGAAGACTTCAGCCCCAGCATTTT

v_call: TRBV6-5
d_call: -
clone_size: few
cdr3_length: 13
j_call: TRBJ1-2
cdr3_aa: CASSYSAVYGYTF
cdr3_nt: TGTGCCAGCAGTTACTCAGCAGTCTATGGCTACACCTTC

v_call: TRBV10-3
d_call: -
clone_size: -
cdr3_length: 10
j_call: TRBJ2-1
cdr3_aa: CATQDAEQFF
cdr3_nt: TGTGCCACCCAGGATGCTGAGCAGTTCTTC

v_call: TRBV18
d_call: -
clone_size: few
cdr3_length: 14
j_call: TRBJ2-3
cdr3_aa: CASSLTRNTDTQYF
cdr3_nt: TGTGCCAGCTCACTCACTAGGAACACAGATACGCAGTATTTT

v_call: TRBV20-1
d_call: TRBD2
clone_size: -
cdr3_length: 13
j_call: TRBJ2-1
cdr3_aa: CSAIPGGAPEQFF
cdr3_nt: TGCAGTGCTATCCCCGGGGGGGCCCCTGAGCAGTTCTTC

v_call: TRBV6-2/TRBV6-3
d_call: TRBD1
clone_size: -
cdr3_length: 15
j_call: TRBJ1-5
cdr3_aa: CASSYSAGGDQPQHF
cdr3_nt: TGTGCCAGCAGTTACTCGGCAGGGGGAGATCAGCCCCAGCATTTT

v_call: TRBV20-1
d_call: TRBD1
clone_size: -
cdr3_length: 15
j_call: TRBJ1-2
cdr3_aa: CSAREGQDRFYGYTF
cdr3_nt: TGCAGTGCTAGGGAAGGACAGGATCGATTCTATGGCTACACCTTC

v_call: TRBV20-1
d_call: -
clone_size: many
cdr3_length: 12
j_call: TRBJ2-1
cdr3_aa: CSAREGGDEQFF
cdr3_nt: TGCAGTGCTAGAGAAGGGGGGGATGAGCAGTTCTTC

v_call: TRBV7-3
d_call: -
clone_size: -
cdr3_length: 15
j_call: TRBJ2-1
cdr3_aa: CASSDGTLDINEQFF
cdr3_nt: TGTGCCAGCAGCGACGGGACACTCGACATCAATGAGCAGTTCTTC

v_call: TRBV7-9
d_call: TRBD1
clone_size: -
cdr3_length: 16
j_call: TRBJ1-1
cdr3_aa: CASSLRTGEGQTEAFF
cdr3_nt: TGTGCCAGCAGCTTAAGGACAGGGGAGGGTCAGACTGAAGCTTTCTTT

v_call: TRBV3-1
d_call: TRBD1
clone_size: few
cdr3_length: 14
j_call: TRBJ1-1
cdr3_aa: CASRLQGGNTEAFF
cdr3_nt: TGTGCCAGCAGGTTACAGGGGGGGAACACTGAAGCTTTCTTT

v_call: TRBV13
d_call: -
clone_size: few
cdr3_length: 14
j_call: TRBJ2-5
cdr3_aa: CASSSYGEWETQYF
cdr3_nt: TGTGCCAGCAGCTCCTACGGGGAGTGGGAGACCCAGTACTTC

v_call: TRBV20-1
d_call: -
clone_size: -
cdr3_length: 14
j_call: TRBJ2-1
cdr3_aa: CSAREINRVNEQFF
cdr3_nt: TGCAGTGCTAGAGAAATCAACAGGGTCAATGAGCAGTTCTTC

v_call: TRBV10-3
d_call: -
clone_size: few
cdr3_length: 13
j_call: TRBJ1-5
cdr3_aa: CAIRPQENQPQHF
cdr3_nt: TGTGCCATCAGACCACAGGAGAATCAGCCCCAGCATTTT

v_call: TRBV10-3
d_call: -
clone_size: -
cdr3_length: 14
j_call: TRBJ1-6
cdr3_aa: CAISDRAPNSPLHF
cdr3_nt: TGTGCCATCAGTGACCGGGCGCCTAATTCACCCCTCCACTTT

v_call: TRBV20-1
d_call: -
clone_size: few
cdr3_length: 14
j_call: TRBJ2-3
cdr3_aa: CSAEYGSHGMTQYF
cdr3_nt: TGCAGTGCTGAATACGGTTCGCACGGAATGACGCAGTATTTT

v_call: TRBV6-2/TRBV6-3
d_call: -
clone_size: few
cdr3_length: 16
j_call: TRBJ2-5
cdr3_aa: CASSYRAGPVAGTQYF
cdr3_nt: TGTGCCAGCAGTTACCGGGCAGGCCCTGTTGCGGGGACCCAGTACTTC

v_call: TRBV15
d_call: -
clone_size: -
cdr3_length: 13
j_call: TRBJ2-1
cdr3_aa: CATSRGPYNEQFF
cdr3_nt: TGTGCCACCAGCAGAGGTCCCTACAATGAGCAGTTCTTC

v_call: TRBV11-2
d_call: -
clone_size: -
cdr3_length: 20
j_call: TRBJ2-7
cdr3_aa: CASSSPVAIQGWDWGDEQYF
cdr3_nt: TGTGCCAGCAGCTCCCCGGTCGCTATACAGGGCTGGGACTGGGGAGACGAGCAGTACTTC